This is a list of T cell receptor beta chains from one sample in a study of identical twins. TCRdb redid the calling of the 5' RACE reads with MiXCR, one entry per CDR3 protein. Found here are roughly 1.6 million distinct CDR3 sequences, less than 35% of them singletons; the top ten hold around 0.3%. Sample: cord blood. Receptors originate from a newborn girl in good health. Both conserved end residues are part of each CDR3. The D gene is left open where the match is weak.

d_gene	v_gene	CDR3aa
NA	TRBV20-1	CSARVSRHPATEQYF
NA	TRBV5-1	CASSWLGTPRQLDTQYF
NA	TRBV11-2	CASSPFSQVNTDTQCF
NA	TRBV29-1	CSASLVGKYEQYF
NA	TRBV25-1	CASSDNTEAFF
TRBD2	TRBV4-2	CASSATSVTYEQYF
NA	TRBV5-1	CASSYREGANVLTF
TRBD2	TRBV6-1	CASSELAGNEQFF
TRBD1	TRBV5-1	CASSLGDSLTYEQYF
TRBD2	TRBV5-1	CASSLKLAGGGAYEQYF
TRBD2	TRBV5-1	CASSWTSGSYEQYF
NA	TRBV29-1	CSVDPGAPVYGYTF
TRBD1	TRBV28	CASSLVSQGDTEAFF
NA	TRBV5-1	CAGSLGGPNEKLFF
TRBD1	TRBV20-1	CSASPRGSNYGYTF
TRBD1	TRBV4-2	CASSQESGGNYGYTF
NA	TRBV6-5	CASSSLAQSGNQPQHF
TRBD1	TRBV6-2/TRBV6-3	CASSSYGTGKAYEQYF
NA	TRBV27	CAGYTGAHTDTQYF
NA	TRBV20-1	CSARVVGNQPQHF
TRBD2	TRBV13	CASSFGRGTGGTQYF
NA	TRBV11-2	CASSLAGRPYGYTF
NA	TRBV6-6	CASSYSGGNQPQHF
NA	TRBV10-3	CAIMRTMEQFF
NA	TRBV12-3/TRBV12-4	CASSPRRPLMNTEAFF
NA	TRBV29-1	CSVLRGDTQYF
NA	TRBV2	CASSPEGIRPQHF
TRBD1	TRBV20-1	CSAREQGREKLFF
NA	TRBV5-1	CASSLRDPVDTQYF
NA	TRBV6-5	CASSYSPSDEQYF
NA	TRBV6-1	CASSEPVGGIYNEQFF
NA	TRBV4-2	CASSQVESRAKNIQYF
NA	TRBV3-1	CASSQGSAYGYTF
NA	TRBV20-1	CSASPRNQPQHF
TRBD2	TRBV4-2	CASSQGLADYNEQFF
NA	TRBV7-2	CASSVQGSYNSPLHF
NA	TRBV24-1	CATSNPHTGFGYTF
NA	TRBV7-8	CASSALGFNEKLFF
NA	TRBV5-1	CASSLEPTDTQYF
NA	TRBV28	CASSFWRASSNEKLFF